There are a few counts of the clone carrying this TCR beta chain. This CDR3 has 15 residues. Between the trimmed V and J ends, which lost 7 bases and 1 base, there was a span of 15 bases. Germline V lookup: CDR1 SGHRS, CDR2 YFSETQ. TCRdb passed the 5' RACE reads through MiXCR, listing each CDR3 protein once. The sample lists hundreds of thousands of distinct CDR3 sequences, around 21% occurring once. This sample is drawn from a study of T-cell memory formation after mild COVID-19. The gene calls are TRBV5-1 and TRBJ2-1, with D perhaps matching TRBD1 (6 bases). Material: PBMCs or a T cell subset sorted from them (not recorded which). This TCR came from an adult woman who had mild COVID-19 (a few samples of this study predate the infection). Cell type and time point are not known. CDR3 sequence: CASDMGAGSYNEQFF. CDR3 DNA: TGCGCCAGCGATATGGGGGCGGGTTCCTACAATGAGCAGTTCTTC.